This TCR beta chain was sequenced during a study of OX40 agonist ivuxolimab in advanced cancers. Turning to the study itself: Patients were dosed with the agonistic anti-OX40 (CD134) antibody ivuxolimab. Patients in dose escalation had liver, melanoma, kidney or head and neck cancers. Partial responses were achieved by three patients, of whom one had hepatocellular carcinoma and two had cutaneous melanoma.

The CDR3 covers 15 residues. Trimming took off 0 bases at V and 2 bases at J, with 11 bases between the two ends. Germline values: CDR1 MGHRA, CDR2 YSYEKL. Findings and limits, study-wide: Doses of 0.1 to 3.0 mg/kg were accompanied by clonal expansion of CD4+ and CD8+ blood T cells by week 6.

As to this clone: The antigen is undetermined.

The protocol was immunoSEQ multiplex PCR, while the TCRdb copy is restricted to in-frame clones and leaves out a portion. Of about 67,000 clones in the sample, under 95% were seen once. The V and J genes are TRBV4-1 and TRBJ2-7, with unresolved D. This TCR came from an adult with an advanced solid tumor such as melanoma, head and neck, liver or kidney cancer. Sequenced material: CD4+ or CD8+ T cells sorted from blood, taken in a trial of the OX40 agonist ivuxolimab. The CDR3 DNA sequence: TGCGCCAGCAGCCAAGATAACGGACCAACCTACGAGCAGTACTTC. Residues: CASSQDNGPTYEQYF.